These 5 T cell receptor beta chains originate from one sample sequenced in a study of blood T cells in healthy people across ages. A sample-barcoded 5' primer and a J-beta primer mix were used in a second PCR of roughly 7 to 12 cycles. TCRdb re-derived calls from the 5' RACE reads in MiXCR, one entry per CDR3 protein. The sample carries around 790,000 distinct CDR3 sequences, around 45% recorded once. Source material: blood. The receptor set was obtained from a man aged 60 to 75 in good health.

This clonotype was found once. The genes are TRBV12-3 or TRBV12-4 and TRBJ1-3; 7 bases are a match to TRBD1. CDR3 length: 14 amino acids. Trimming at V came to 5 bases and at J to 4 bases, leaving 5 bases not matched to a gene. The CDR3 sequence: CASSPRDRGNTIYF. In nucleotides, the CDR3 is TGTGCCAGCAGTCCGCGGGACAGAGGAAACACCATATATTTT.

This clonotype was recorded a few times. This rearrangement joins TRBV7-9 to TRBJ2-1; D may match TRBD1 or TRBD2 (5 bases each). Trimming took 11 bases from V and 4 from J, leaving 9 bases between them. The germline V gene has CDR1 SEHNR and CDR2 FQNEAQ (reference sequence). CDR3 length: 11 amino acids. The CDR3 loop is CAGGGYNEQFF. CDR3 DNA: TGTGCCGGGGGTGGGTACAATGAGCAGTTCTTC.

The chain recombines TRBV20-1 with TRBJ2-5; TRBD2 aligns across 11 bases. The CDR3 is made up of 15 amino acids. Germline assignment: CDR1 DFQATT and CDR2 SNEGSKA (reference sequence). Trimming removed 5 bases from V and 11 bases from J; junction bases left unmatched: 16. CDR3 region: CSASLTSGVVGEQYF. For the CDR3, the DNA is TGCAGTGCTTCATTGACTAGCGGGGTTGTAGGTGAGCAGTACTTC.

The chain joins TRBV11-1 to TRBJ2-5; 13 positions match TRBD2. Looked up from germline, CDR1 is SGHAT and CDR2 is FQDESV (reference sequence). V shed 4 bases and J 11 bases; nucleotides not matched to a gene: 16. The CDR3 length is 17 residues. Here the CDR3 DNA reads TGTGCCAGCAGCTCCGGGACTAGCGGGGTTTATTCAGGGGAGCAGTACTTC. It is translated as CASSSGTSGVYSGEQYF.

The V gene is TRBV20-1, the J gene TRBJ2-7; maybe TRBD1 (5 bases). The CDR3 is 14 amino acids. V gave up 6 bases and J gave up 0 bases, with 15 bases separating them. Per germline, CDR1 DFQATT and CDR2 SNEGSKA (reference sequence). CDR3 amino acids: CSALPGHGSYEQYF. For the CDR3, the DNA is TGCAGTGCCCTCCCCGGACATGGCTCCTACGAGCAGTACTTC.